The next 18 T cell receptor beta chains were all read from a single sample in a study of T cell responses to AZD1222 COVID-19 vaccine. Only in-frame clones appear in the TCRdb table, and some are missing; sequencing was by immunoSEQ multiplex PCR. Of approximately 150,000 clones listed, about nine tenths are singletons. The source material was peripheral blood, sampled on day 0 of AZD1222 vaccination. The receptors stem from an adult in good health.

The V and J genes are TRBV9 and TRBJ2-7; perhaps TRBD2 as D (5 bases). Trimming took off 0 bases at V and 2 bases at J, with 9 bases between the two ends. Looked up from germline, CDR1 is SGDLS and CDR2 is YYNGEE. The CDR3 runs 14 residues. Here the CDR3 reads CASSVGTRAYEQYF. In DNA form, the CDR3 reads TGTGCCAGCAGCGTAGGGACGAGGGCCTACGAGCAGTACTTC.

The rearrangement links TRBV2 to TRBJ2-1; 7 bases are a match to TRBD1. V was pared by 4 bases and J by 6 bases, with 9 bases of the junction left unmatched. This CDR3 is 15 amino acids long. Germline CDR1 reads SNHLY; CDR2 reads FYNNEI. CDR3 sequence reads: CASSVRDRGLNEQFF. CDR3 nucleotide sequence: TGTGCCAGCAGTGTCCGGGACAGAGGGCTCAATGAGCAGTTCTTC. The whole variable domain, remainder taken from reference TRBV2 and TRBJ2-1, is EPEVTQTPSHQVTQMGQEVILRCVPISNHLYFYWYRQILGQKVEFLVSFYNNEISEKSEIFDDQFSVERPDGSNFTLKIRSTKLEDSAMYFCASSVRDRGLNEQFFGPGTRLTVL.

In regard to this clone: Distinct nucleotide sequences in the sample also encode this CDR3. The rearrangement links TRBV6-5 to TRBJ1-5, with D tentatively TRBD1 (6 bases). This CDR3 comprises 13 residues. The ends were cut back, 6 bases at V and 5 bases at J, with 11 bases in the middle. Germline assignment: CDR1 MNHEY and CDR2 SVGAGI. CDR3 coding DNA: TGTGCCAGCAGAGGGGGTGGGGATCAGCCCCAGCATTTT. Protein sequence: CASRGGGDQPQHF.

The rearrangement joins TRBV21-1 to TRBJ2-1. TRBV21-1 represents a pseudogene. The CDR3 is 10 amino acids. CDR3 nucleotides: TGTGCCAGCAGCTGGGGTGAGCAGTTCTTC. It encodes CASSWGEQFF.

The chain carries TRBV29-1 and TRBJ2-2; possibly TRBD2 for D (6 bases). The V end lost 5 bases, the J end lost 5 bases, and 18 bases lay between the germline ends. The CDR3 is made up of 15 amino acids. Germline values: CDR1 SQVTM, CDR2 ANQGSEA. The CDR3 DNA sequence: TGCAGCGTTCACGGAGCCGGGAGTTTAACCGGGGAGCTGTTTTTT. Residues: CSVHGAGSLTGELFF.

The CDR3 coding sequence is TGCGCCAGCAGCCCAAGATATGAGGGTTTGGGTGGCTACACCTTC. Translated, it gives CASSPRYEGLGGYTF. The chain links TRBV4-3 to TRBJ1-2; D is ambiguous. The length of the CDR3 is 15 residues. Per germline, CDR1 LGHNA and CDR2 YSLEER. Between the trimmed V and J ends, which lost 4 bases and 7 bases, there was a span of 19 bases.

This clone was recorded only once. Additional DNA sequences in this sample encode the identical CDR3. The J gene is TRBJ1-2, the V gene TRBV19; D unresolved. Trimming took off 3 bases at V and 1 base at J, with 6 bases between the two ends. The CDR3 length is 13 residues. Germline CDR1 reads LNHDA; CDR2 reads SQIVND (reference sequence). The CDR3 reads CASSIDRNYGYTF. The CDR3 nucleotides are TGTGCCAGTAGTATTGACCGTAACTATGGCTACACCTTC.

The CDR3 coding sequence is TGCGCCAGCACGATGACTAGCTCTCCAGCGTCCGAGCAGTACTTC. Amino acid sequence: CASTMTSSPASEQYF. This rearrangement joins TRBV5-1 to TRBJ2-7; 7 bases agree with TRBD2. The germline CDR1 and CDR2 sequences are SGHRS and YFSETQ. CDR3 size: 15 residues. Trimming at V came to 6 bases and at J to 6 bases, leaving 15 bases not matched to a gene.

This chain joins TRBV29-1 and TRBJ2-5; 8 bases agree with TRBD1. The CDR3 consists of 12 residues. Germline V CDR1 and CDR2: SQVTM, ANQGSEA. Losses at the gene ends were 6 bases for V and 7 bases for J; bases not matched to a gene: 7. The DNA of the CDR3 is TGCAGCGTAAGACAGGGGATGGGGACCCAGTACTTC. Translation: CSVRQGMGTQYF.

The chain uses TRBV5-4 and TRBJ2-7; 14 bases are a match to TRBD2. Germline V gene sequence: CDR1 SGHNT, CDR2 YYREEE (reference sequence). The CDR3 is made up of 19 amino acids. Trimming took 4 bases from V and 4 from J; bases not matched to a gene: 16. CDR3 region: CASSPFLGLAGDNVYEQYF. DNA of the CDR3: TGTGCCAGCAGCCCTTTCCTGGGACTAGCGGGAGATAATGTGTACGAGCAGTACTTC.

This clone was detected only a few times. The CDR3 reads CASSQDGQRHQPQHF. The CDR3 DNA reads TGCGCCAGCAGCCAAGACGGTCAGCGCCATCAGCCCCAGCATTTT. The J gene is TRBJ1-5, the V gene TRBV4-3; the D is unclear. V was trimmed by 0 bases and J by 5 bases, leaving 11 bases between them. The CDR3 length is 15 residues. Germline assignment: CDR1 LGHNA and CDR2 YSLEER.

The chain recombines TRBV6-1 with TRBJ1-6; D is uncertain. This CDR3 is 13 amino acids long. V was clipped by 1 base and J by 9 bases, with 7 bases between them. The germline V gene encodes CDR1 MNHNS and CDR2 SASEGT. The CDR3 sequence: CASSEEIVSPLHF. The CDR3 coding sequence is TGTGCCAGCAGTGAAGAGATAGTTTCACCCCTCCACTTT.

The chain recombines TRBV7-2 with TRBJ2-3; the D is unclear. From germline, CDR1 is SGHTA and CDR2 FQGNSA. This CDR3 contains 14 residues. Trimming removed 1 base from V and 0 bases from J, with 5 bases in between. The DNA of the CDR3 is TGTGCCAGCAGCTTAGTAGAGAGCACAGATACGCAGTATTTT. Protein sequence: CASSLVESTDTQYF.

The chain is built from TRBV7-9 and TRBJ1-2; 10 bases align to TRBD1. Germline V gene data show CDR1 as SEHNR and CDR2 as FQNEAQ (reference sequence). The CDR3 runs to 14 residues. The V gene end was trimmed by 5 bases and the J gene end by 5 bases; junction bases not matched to a gene: 5. The CDR3 here is CASSPTGGGYGYTF. In DNA, the CDR3 is TGTGCCAGCAGCCCGACAGGGGGCGGTTATGGCTACACCTTC.

This chain joins TRBV7-2 and TRBJ1-2, with a possible D match to TRBD1 (5 bases). The CDR3 sequence is 13 residues long. The ends were cut back, 4 bases at V and 4 bases at J, with 10 bases in the middle. Germline CDR1 and CDR2: SGHTA and FQGNSA. The CDR3 is CASSSQGIYGYTF. CDR3 DNA sequence: TGTGCCAGCAGCTCGCAGGGAATCTATGGCTACACCTTC.

J is TRBJ1-2 and V is TRBV21-1; whether TRBD1, the table's D call, matches the DNA was not checked. TRBV21-1 represents a pseudogene. The CDR3 consists of 13 residues. The CDR3 DNA is TGTGCCAGCGAAGGGACAGATCCCTATGGCTACACCTTC. Amino acid sequence: CASEGTDPYGYTF.

The sample holds one count of this clone. The chain combines TRBV20-1 with TRBJ1-4; D may be TRBD1 (6 bases). Looked up from germline, CDR1 is DFQATT and CDR2 is SNEGSKA (reference sequence). This CDR3 has 11 residues. Trimming left V 5 bases short and J 10 bases short, with 11 bases between. CDR3 in DNA: TGCAGTGCTGTTACAGGGAGAAAACTGTTTTTT. Translated, it gives CSAVTGRKLFF.

In its sample, this clone was seen a few times. The rearrangement uses TRBV6-2 or TRBV6-3 and TRBJ1-1; D remains ambiguous. Deletions cut 5 bases from V and 2 bases from J, with 12 bases between. Germline loops: CDR1 MNHEY, CDR2 SVGEGT. The CDR3 runs to 14 residues. CDR3 in DNA: TGTGCCAGCAGTCAACAGACCACAAACACTGAAGCTTTCTTT. It yields the protein CASSQQTTNTEAFF.